A single sample is the source of the 8 T cell receptor beta chains below, sequenced in a study of metastatic and nonmetastatic thyroid tumors. TCRdb re-clonotyped the PCR reads via MiXCR. The sample consists of 43,000 or so clones, less than 4.5% of them appearing once. Prior to thyroid surgery, none of the patients had received any treatment. Sequenced material: blood. The receptor set was obtained from a female donor with papillary thyroid cancer or a benign thyroid nodule (not recorded which). Some clones in this sample may be carry-over from other donors' samples.

A few counts support this clone. The chain joins TRBV6-9 to TRBJ1-2; D gene unclear. V gave up 3 bases and J gave up 0 bases, with 11 bases separating them. The CDR3 covers 15 residues. The germline gives CDR1 MNHGY, CDR2 SVAAGI. CDR3 amino acids: CASSYHTAPNYGYTF. The CDR3 DNA reads TGTGCCAGCAGTTACCATACAGCGCCTAACTATGGCTACACCTTC.

This clone was observed a few times. One junction end does not reproduce the germline sequence, and a read error may be involved. Other DNA sequences from this sample encode an identical CDR3 as well. J is TRBJ2-6 and V is TRBV27, with TRBD1 identical over 11 bases. The CDR3 has 18 amino acids. CDR1 is MNHEY and CDR2 is SMNVEV in the germline V gene (reference sequence). This chain's CDR3 is CASSSRTGGNSGANVLTF. The CDR3 nucleotides read TGTGCCAGCAGTTCCCGGACAGGGGGCAACTCTGGGGCAAACGTCCTGACTTTC. Looking up the rest from reference TRBV27 and TRBJ2-6 gives the full variable domain: EAQVTQNPRYLITVTGKKLTVTCSQNMNHEYMSWYRQDPGLGLRQIYYSMNVEVTDKGDVPEGYKVSRKEKRNFPLILESPSPNQTSLYFCASSSRTGGNSGANVLTFGAGSRLTVL.

About this clone: Sequence at one end of the junction differs from germline and may be a read error. The J gene is TRBJ2-2, the V gene TRBV24-1, with D tentatively TRBD2 (5 bases). Per germline, CDR1 KGHDR and CDR2 SFDVKD. The CDR3 is made up of 14 amino acids. For the CDR3, the DNA is TGTGCCACCAGTGATGAACCGAACACTGGGGAGCCGTTTTTT. This encodes CATSDEPNTGEPFF.

This clone was recorded a few times. This chain uses TRBV5-1 with TRBJ1-1; TRBD1 is a possible D gene (5 bases). CDR1 SGHRS and CDR2 YFSETQ come from the germline V gene. V was clipped by 4 bases and J by 1 base, with 8 bases between them. This CDR3 has 13 amino acids. The CDR3 sequence is CASSATENTEAFF. CDR3 nucleotide sequence: TGCGCCAGCAGCGCGACAGAGAACACTGAAGCTTTCTTT.

Concerning this clone itself: At one boundary the junction diverges from the germline segment, which might be a read error. The rearrangement joins TRBV28 to TRBJ2-7; D might be TRBD1 (6 bases). CDR1 and CDR2 from the germline V gene are MDHEN and SYDVKM. CDR3 size: 13 residues. The CDR3 DNA reads TGTGCCAGTAGGGACACAGCCTCCTACGGGCAGTACTTC. This encodes CASRDTASYGQYF.

This clone was observed at least ten times. The chain uses TRBV20-1 and TRBJ2-7; 10 bases agree with TRBD1. The CDR3 consists of 17 residues. The V gene's germline CDR1 is DFQATT and CDR2 SNEGSKA (reference sequence). V trimming: 0 bases; J trimming: 2 bases; junction bases outside the gene matches: 10. Written as DNA, the CDR3 is TGCAGTGCTAGAGATCCAGCGGGACAGGGGTCCCCCTACGAGCAGTACTTC. Protein product: CSARDPAGQGSPYEQYF.

In this sample, this clone turned up many times. The chain has TRBV4-1 and TRBJ2-3, with D possibly matching TRBD1 (5 bases). The germline V gene encodes CDR1 MGHRA and CDR2 YSYEKL. This CDR3 region has 18 residues. The germline V and J ends were trimmed by 1 base and 3 bases, with 20 bases remaining between them. CDR3 bases: TGCGCCAGCAGCCAAGCCCGCTGGGGCGGACCCACGACAGATACGCAGTATTTT. It codes for CASSQARWGGPTTDTQYF.

This clone was counted at least ten times. The CDR3 region is CASSRDYNQPQHF. CDR3 bases: TGTGCCAGTAGTAGGGATTATAATCAGCCCCAGCATTTT. The chain carries TRBV19 and TRBJ1-5; D call uncertain. V was pared by 4 bases and J by 4 bases, with 8 bases between. The CDR3 covers 13 residues. CDR1 is LNHDA and CDR2 is SQIVND in the germline V gene (reference sequence).